These 2 T cell receptor beta chains share one sample of origin, sequenced in a study of CD8 T cells in Susac syndrome. With random hexamers, reverse transcription was performed on about 0.5 to 1 ug of RNA. Each CDR3 protein gets one entry after TCRdb re-called the immunoSEQ multiplex PCR reads with MiXCR. The sample yields about 100,000 distinct CDR3 sequences, roughly 96% seen once. The sample consisted of CD8+ T cells from PBMCs. Source of these receptors: a human donor with Susac syndrome.

The chain couples TRBV12-3 or TRBV12-4 to TRBJ1-1; perhaps TRBD1 as D (5 bases). V was clipped by 7 bases and J by 7 bases, with 16 bases between them. CDR3 size: 13 residues. The CDR3 loop reads CASTGQGGSEAFF. For the CDR3, the DNA is TGTGCCAGCACCGGGCAGGGCGGGAGTGAAGCTTTCTTT.

This chain connects TRBV20-1 to TRBJ2-7, with a tentative D call TRBD2 (5 bases). V lost 5 bases and J 0 bases, leaving 11 bases between the germline ends. Germline V CDR1 and CDR2: DFQATT, SNEGSKA (reference sequence). CDR3 length: 13 residues. The CDR3 region has the DNA TGCAGTGCTTCGGGATCTAGCTCCTACGAGCAGTACTTC. It codes for CSASGSSSYEQYF.